Below are 27 T cell receptor beta chains sequenced from a single sample in a study of Ad26.COV2.S vaccination and SARS-CoV-2 variants. Treatment specified: about 20 received Ad26.COV2.S at low or high dose, single or two shots; roughly 5 received placebo; per-sample allocation not given. Sampling was performed 63 days after the first vaccine or placebo injection. TCRdb's table, derived via immunoSEQ multiplex PCR, lists solely in-frame clones and lacks some. This table has about 350,000 clones, 70% to 90% appearing once. The source was peripheral blood, collected in a trial of Ad26.COV2.S vaccine versus placebo. The receptors come from a person between 18 and 65 years old who received the Ad26.COV2.S COVID-19 vaccine or a placebo.

This clone came up a few times. The CDR3 DNA sequence: TGTGCCAGCAGCTGGGACTTTGGGGAGCTGTTTTTT. It is translated as CASSWDFGELFF. This chain connects TRBV2 to TRBJ2-2; D might be TRBD2 (6 bases). V dropped 6 bases and J dropped 8 bases, with 10 bases sitting between them. In germline, CDR1 is SNHLY, CDR2 FYNNEI. The CDR3 is made up of 12 amino acids.

This clone was seen a handful of times. This chain joins TRBV5-1 and TRBJ1-2; TRBD1 matches at 9 bases. Unmatched junction bases numbered 1, after V lost 1 base and J lost 6 bases. CDR1 and CDR2 from the germline V gene are SGHRS and YFSETQ. The CDR3 runs 13 residues. The CDR3 reads CASSLRTGDGYTF. The CDR3 DNA is TGCGCCAGCAGCTTGAGGACAGGGGATGGCTACACCTTC.

CDR3 sequence: CSASRASGGARGELFF. DNA for the CDR3: TGCAGTGCTAGTAGGGCTAGCGGGGGGGCCCGCGGGGAGCTGTTTTTT. The rearrangement links TRBV20-1 to TRBJ2-2, with 12 nucleotides matching TRBD2. CDR1 and CDR2 (germline): DFQATT, SNEGSKA (reference sequence). CDR3 length: 16 residues. The V gene end was trimmed by 3 bases and the J gene end by 7 bases; junction bases not matched to a gene: 9.

The J gene is TRBJ2-4, the V gene TRBV19; TRBD1 aligns across 12 bases. The V gene's germline CDR1 is LNHDA and CDR2 SQIVND (reference sequence). Trimming removed 4 bases from V and 7 bases from J; junction bases left unmatched: 5. This CDR3 has 15 residues. The CDR3 here is CASSTPGQGANIQYF. Here the CDR3 DNA reads TGTGCCAGTAGTACGCCGGGACAGGGGGCGAACATTCAGTACTTC. Using reference TRBV19 and TRBJ2-4 for the parts outside the CDR3, the full variable domain is DGGITQSPKYLFRKEGQNVTLSCEQNLNHDAMYWYRQDPGQGLRLIYYSQIVNDFQKGDIAEGYSVSREKKESFPLTVTSAQKNPTAFYLCASSTPGQGANIQYFGAGTRLSVL.

V gene TRBV7-9 combines with J gene TRBJ2-7; 14 nucleotides agree with TRBD2. The V and J ends lost 2 bases and 5 bases, in that order; junction bases with no gene match: 8. In germline, CDR1 is SEHNR, CDR2 FQNEAQ (reference sequence). The CDR3 runs to 17 residues. The CDR3 is CASSLLRLAGGPHEQYF. For the CDR3, the DNA is TGTGCCAGCAGCTTACTCCGACTAGCGGGGGGGCCACACGAGCAGTACTTC.

V and J are TRBV27 and TRBJ2-7, with TRBD2 as a possible D gene (6 bases). Germline assignment: CDR1 MNHEY and CDR2 SMNVEV (reference sequence). V was pared by 5 bases and J by 7 bases, with 21 bases between. The CDR3 covers 15 residues. In DNA, the CDR3 is TGTGCCAGCAGTCAGGAGGGACCCTTCTATGGGGAGCAGTACTTC. Its translation: CASSQEGPFYGEQYF.

This sequence joins TRBV12-3 or TRBV12-4 and TRBJ1-3; D gene unclear. V lost 2 bases and J lost 7, with 3 bases in between. The CDR3 extends over 11 amino acids. CDR3 protein: CASSLRNTIYF. The CDR3 bases are TGTGCCAGCAGTTTACGGAACACCATATATTTT.

A few counts support this clone. V is TRBV28 and J is TRBJ1-6; 7 positions match TRBD1. J gave up 9 bases and V 2 bases, and 4 bases lay outside the gene matches. CDR1 MDHEN and CDR2 SYDVKM come from the germline V gene. CDR3 length: 14 amino acids. The CDR3 DNA reads as TGTGCCAGCAGTTTAGAGCAGGGGGGTTCACCCCTCCACTTT. Its translation: CASSLEQGGSPLHF.

The chain carries TRBV19 and TRBJ2-7, with 9 bases lining up with TRBD2. This CDR3 comprises 15 residues. Trimming took 6 bases from V and 7 from J; bases not matched to a gene: 13. Per germline, CDR1 LNHDA and CDR2 SQIVND (reference sequence). The CDR3 is CASRAGGTEPMEQYF. The DNA of the CDR3 is TGTGCCAGTAGGGCGGGAGGGACGGAACCCATGGAGCAGTACTTC.

The chain is built from TRBV11-2 and TRBJ2-3, with 10 positions matching TRBD2. Germline V gene sequence: CDR1 SGHAT, CDR2 FQNNGV. This CDR3 is 16 amino acids long. The J segment lost 3 bases and the V segment lost 1 base, leaving 4 bases of the junction unmatched. CDR3 DNA sequence: TGTGCCAGCAGCTTAGTGTCTAGCGGGGGTACAGATACGCAGTATTTT. Its protein is CASSLVSSGGTDTQYF. Using reference TRBV11-2 and TRBJ2-3 for the parts outside the CDR3, the full variable domain is EAGVAQSPRYKIIEKRQSVAFWCNPISGHATLYWYQQILGQGPKLLIQFQNNGVVDDSQLPKDRFSAERLKGVDSTLKIQPAKLEDSAVYLCASSLVSSGGTDTQYFGPGTRLTVL.

This rearrangement joins TRBV29-1 to TRBJ1-4; TRBD1 agrees at 8 bases. The V and J ends lost 6 bases and 3 bases, in that order; junction bases with no gene match: 3. Germline CDR1 and CDR2: SQVTM and ANQGSEA. The CDR3 runs to 13 residues. Here the CDR3 DNA reads TGCAGCGTCGAGGACAGGGCTAATGAAAAACTGTTTTTT. This codes for CSVEDRANEKLFF.

The gene calls are TRBV15 and TRBJ2-5, with TRBD1 matching 11 bases. There are 15 residues in the CDR3. Germline CDR1 and CDR2: LNHNV and YYDKDF (reference sequence). V lost 11 bases to trimming and J lost 3 bases; unmatched junction nucleotides: 11. The CDR3 coding sequence is TGTGCCTCACTTCCCCGGGACAGGGGGAAAGAGACCCAGTACTTC. Its protein is CASLPRDRGKETQYF.

In DNA, the CDR3 is TGCGCCAGCAGCCGAAGTAGCGAGACCTACAATGAGCAGTTCTTC. This gives the protein CASSRSSETYNEQFF. The J gene is TRBJ2-1, the V gene TRBV5-1; the D gene is possibly TRBD2 (5 bases). V lost 4 bases to trimming and J lost 2 bases, with 13 bases between them. CDR3 length: 15 residues. Germline CDR1 reads SGHRS; CDR2 reads YFSETQ.

This clone was counted a few times. The genes are TRBV4-3 and TRBJ2-2; 8 bases align to TRBD1. This CDR3 region has 17 residues. Per germline, CDR1 LGHNA and CDR2 YSLEER. J was trimmed by 0 bases and V by 3 bases; bases with no gene match: 6. CDR3 amino acids: CASSQGTGITNTGELFF. CDR3 DNA sequence: TGCGCCAGCAGCCAGGGGACAGGCATAACGAACACCGGGGAGCTGTTTTTT.

CDR3 sequence reads: CASRRQGGDEQFF. DNA for the CDR3: TGTGCCAGCAGACGACAGGGTGGTGATGAGCAGTTCTTC. The V gene is TRBV28, the J gene TRBJ2-1; 7 bases fit TRBD1. The J segment lost 8 bases and the V segment lost 6 bases, leaving 7 bases of the junction unmatched. Germline CDR1 reads MDHEN; CDR2 reads SYDVKM. CDR3 length: 13 amino acids.

In this sample, this clone turned up once. The chain links TRBV7-6 to TRBJ2-7; D is uncertain. CDR3 length equals 15 residues. V was clipped by 2 bases and J by 3 bases, with 14 bases between them. Germline V CDR1 and CDR2: SGHVS, FNYEAQ. CDR3 in amino acids: CASSLSPGASYEQYF. In DNA form, the CDR3 reads TGTGCCAGCAGCTTATCCCCCGGAGCGAGCTACGAGCAGTACTTC.

The chain combines TRBV6-2 or TRBV6-3 with TRBJ2-1; 11 nucleotides line up with TRBD2. The CDR3 has 14 amino acids. The germline gives CDR1 MNHEY, CDR2 SVGEGT. The ends lost 6 bases at V and 5 bases at J; junction bases unmatched: 3. The CDR3 nucleotides are TGTGCCAGCAGCGATAGCGGGGGGGACAATGAGCAGTTCTTC. Translated: CASSDSGGDNEQFF.

V and J are TRBV28 and TRBJ1-5, with 8 bases that match TRBD1. The CDR3 runs 16 residues. After removal of 3 bases from V and 6 bases from J, the junction contained 10 bases not matched to a gene. Germline CDR1 reads MDHEN; CDR2 reads SYDVKM. CDR3: CASSFPGQGGSQPQHF. The CDR3 DNA reads as TGTGCCAGCAGTTTTCCCGGACAGGGAGGCAGTCAGCCCCAGCATTTT. Full variable domain (remainder filled in from reference TRBV28 and TRBJ1-5): DVKVTQSSRYLVKRTGEKVFLECVQDMDHENMFWYRQDPGLGLRLIYFSYDVKMKEKGDIPEGYSVSREKKERFSLILESASTNQTSMYLCASSFPGQGGSQPQHFGDGTRLSIL.

The chain employs TRBV18 and TRBJ2-7; D is uncertain. Germline V gene sequence: CDR1 KGHSH, CDR2 LQKENI. V lost 2 bases and J 4 bases, leaving 6 bases between the germline ends. This CDR3 is 12 amino acids long. CDR3 amino acids: CASSPSPYEQYF. CDR3 bases: TGTGCCAGCTCACCATCCCCTTACGAGCAGTACTTC.

V and J are TRBV5-6 and TRBJ1-1, with D maybe TRBD1 (5 bases). There are 12 residues in the CDR3. V was pared by 4 bases and J by 7 bases, with 11 bases between. CDR1 and CDR2 (germline): SGHDT, YYEEEE. CDR3 nucleotide sequence: TGTGCCAGCAGCCAGGAGCAGGGTGAAGCTTTCTTT. This codes for CASSQEQGEAFF.

The V call is TRBV27, the J call TRBJ1-4; no clear D gene. The germline V and J ends were trimmed by 1 base and 8 bases, with 11 bases remaining between them. CDR1 MNHEY and CDR2 SMNVEV come from the germline V gene (reference sequence). The CDR3 loop spans 14 amino acids. The CDR3: CASSLFPAGEKLFF. The CDR3 DNA reads TGTGCCAGCAGTTTATTTCCCGCGGGGGAAAAACTGTTTTTT.

This clone appeared once. The J gene is TRBJ2-3, the V gene TRBV4-3, with 9 bases lining up with TRBD2. This CDR3 has 16 residues. Trimming removed 5 bases from V and 5 bases from J; junction bases left unmatched: 11. CDR1 and CDR2 from the germline V gene are LGHNA and YSLEER. CDR3 in amino acids: CASSAGGGGAEDTQYF. The CDR3, as DNA: TGCGCCAGCAGCGCCGGGGGCGGGGGGGCGGAAGATACGCAGTATTTT.

The rearrangement links TRBV29-1 to TRBJ2-3; 12 bases are shared with TRBD1. The CDR3 length is 17 residues. Germline V gives CDR1 SQVTM, CDR2 ANQGSEA. Germline trimming cut 5 bases from V and 0 bases from J; bases unmatched to any gene: 9. CDR3 in amino acids: CSVTPGQGAPSTDTQYF. The CDR3 DNA reads TGCAGCGTTACACCGGGACAGGGGGCTCCTAGCACAGATACGCAGTATTTT.

The J gene is TRBJ2-3, the V gene TRBV19; D not resolved. Per germline, CDR1 LNHDA and CDR2 SQIVND (reference sequence). The V gene lost 5 bases and the J gene lost 2 bases, with 14 bases spanning the gap. The CDR3 sequence is 15 residues long. CDR3 bases: TGTGCCAGTAGTCCCCGGTCGGAGAACACAGATACGCAGTATTTT. This encodes CASSPRSENTDTQYF.

The chain carries TRBV28 and TRBJ2-7; D call uncertain. The CDR3 covers 15 residues. Trimming removed 2 bases from V and 0 bases from J, with 11 bases in between. The germline V gene encodes CDR1 MDHEN and CDR2 SYDVKM. The CDR3 nucleotides read TGTGCCAGCAGTTTAGGCGCAGGTTTCTCCTACGAGCAGTACTTC. This codes for CASSLGAGFSYEQYF.

This chain links TRBV15 with TRBJ2-1; 8 bases are shared with TRBD2. The CDR3 is 17 residues long. CDR1 is LNHNV and CDR2 is YYDKDF in the germline V gene (reference sequence). Trimming took 5 bases from V and 1 from J; bases not matched to a gene: 10. The chain's CDR3 is CATSRAGGLSSYNEQFF. CDR3 in DNA: TGTGCCACCAGCCGGGCGGGGGGCCTTAGTTCCTACAATGAGCAGTTCTTC.

This clone appeared a single time. This sequence joins TRBV5-1 and TRBJ2-7; 10 nucleotides agree with TRBD2. The CDR3 loop spans 14 amino acids. Germline CDR1 and CDR2: SGHRS and YFSETQ. V lost 3 bases, J lost 3 bases, and 3 bases stayed unmatched. CDR3 in amino acids: CASSSGTSVYEQYF. The CDR3 coding sequence is TGCGCCAGCAGCTCCGGGACTAGCGTCTACGAGCAGTACTTC.